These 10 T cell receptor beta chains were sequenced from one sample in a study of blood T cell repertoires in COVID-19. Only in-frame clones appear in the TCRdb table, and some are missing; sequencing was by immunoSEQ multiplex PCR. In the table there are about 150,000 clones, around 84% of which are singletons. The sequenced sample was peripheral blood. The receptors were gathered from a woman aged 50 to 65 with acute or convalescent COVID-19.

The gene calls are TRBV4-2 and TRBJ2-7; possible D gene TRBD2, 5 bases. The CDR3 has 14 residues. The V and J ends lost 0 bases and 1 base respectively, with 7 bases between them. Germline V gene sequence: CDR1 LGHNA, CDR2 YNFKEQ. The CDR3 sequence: CASSQDRRSYEQYF. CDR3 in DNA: TGTGCCAGCAGCCAAGATAGGAGGTCCTACGAGCAGTACTTC.

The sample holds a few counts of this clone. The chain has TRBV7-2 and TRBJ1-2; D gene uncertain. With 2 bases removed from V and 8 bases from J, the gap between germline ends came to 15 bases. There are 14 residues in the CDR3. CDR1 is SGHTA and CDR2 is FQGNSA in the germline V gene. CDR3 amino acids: CASSLTAGREGYTF. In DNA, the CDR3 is TGTGCCAGCAGCTTAACAGCCGGGCGGGAAGGCTACACCTTC. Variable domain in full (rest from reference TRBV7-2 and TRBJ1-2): GAGVSQSPSNKVTEKGKDVELRCDPISGHTALYWYRQSLGQGLEFLIYFQGNSAPDKSGLPSDRFSAERTGGSVSTLTIQRTQQEDSAVYLCASSLTAGREGYTFGSGTRLTVV.

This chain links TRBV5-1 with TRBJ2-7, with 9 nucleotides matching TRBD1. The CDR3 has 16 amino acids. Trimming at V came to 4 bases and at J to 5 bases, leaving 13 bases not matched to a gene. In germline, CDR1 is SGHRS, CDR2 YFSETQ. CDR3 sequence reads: CASSRGQGSTRNEQYF. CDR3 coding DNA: TGCGCCAGCAGCAGGGGACAGGGATCGACACGTAACGAGCAGTACTTC.

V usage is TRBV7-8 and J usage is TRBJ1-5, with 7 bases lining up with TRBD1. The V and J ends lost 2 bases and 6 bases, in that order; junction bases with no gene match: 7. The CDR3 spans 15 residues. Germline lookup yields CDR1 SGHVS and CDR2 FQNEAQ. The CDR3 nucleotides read TGTGCCAGCAGCTTACGACAGGGTACGAGTCAGCCCCAGCATTTT. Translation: CASSLRQGTSQPQHF.

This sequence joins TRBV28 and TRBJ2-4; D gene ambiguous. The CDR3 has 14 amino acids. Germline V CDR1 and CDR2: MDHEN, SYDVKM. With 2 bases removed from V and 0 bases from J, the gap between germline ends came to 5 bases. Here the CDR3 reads CASSLAGAKNIQYF. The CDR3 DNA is TGTGCCAGCAGTTTAGCAGGAGCCAAAAACATTCAGTACTTC.

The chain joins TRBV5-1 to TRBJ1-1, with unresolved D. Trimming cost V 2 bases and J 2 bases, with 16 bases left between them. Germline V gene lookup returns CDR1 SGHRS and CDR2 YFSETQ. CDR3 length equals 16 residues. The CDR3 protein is CASSFDSEFGNTEAFF. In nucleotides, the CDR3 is TGCGCCAGCAGCTTTGATTCGGAGTTCGGAAACACTGAAGCTTTCTTT.

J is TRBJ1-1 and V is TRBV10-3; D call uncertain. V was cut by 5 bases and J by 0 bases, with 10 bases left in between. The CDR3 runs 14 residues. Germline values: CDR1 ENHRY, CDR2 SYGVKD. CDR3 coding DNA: TGTGCCATCAGTTGGGAGCCCATGAACACTGAAGCTTTCTTT. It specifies CAISWEPMNTEAFF.

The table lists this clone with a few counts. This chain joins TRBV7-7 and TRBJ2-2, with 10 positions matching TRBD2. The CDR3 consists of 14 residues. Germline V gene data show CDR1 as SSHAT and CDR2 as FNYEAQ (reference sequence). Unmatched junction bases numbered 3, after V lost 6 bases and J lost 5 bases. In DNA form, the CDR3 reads TGTGCCAGCAGTCGGACTAGCGGTACCGGGGAGCTGTTTTTT. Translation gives CASSRTSGTGELFF.

The DNA for the CDR3 is TGTGCCAGCAGTTTTACCTACGACAGCTCCTACGAGCAGTACTTC. It encodes CASSFTYDSSYEQYF. The chain carries TRBV6-5 and TRBJ2-7, with D perhaps TRBD1 (5 bases). Between the trimmed V and J ends, which lost 4 bases and 0 bases, there was a span of 13 bases. Germline lookup yields CDR1 MNHEY and CDR2 SVGAGI. The CDR3 sequence is 15 residues long.

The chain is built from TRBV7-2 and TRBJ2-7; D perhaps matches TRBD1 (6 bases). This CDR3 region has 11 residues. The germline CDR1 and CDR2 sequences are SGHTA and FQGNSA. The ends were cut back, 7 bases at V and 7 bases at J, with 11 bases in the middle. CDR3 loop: CASTDRREQYF. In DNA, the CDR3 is TGTGCCAGCACGGACAGAAGGGAGCAGTACTTC.